This T cell receptor (beta chain) comes out of a study of regulatory T cells in long-lasting Graves disease. Study-wide background: In persistent Graves' disease, antithyroid drugs had been taken for over 5 years and TSH receptor antibodies stayed positive. Study-level results: With persistent disease, TRBV28, TRBJ1-2 and TRBJ2-5 were the favored segments.

On this clonotype itself: The antigen is undetermined.

The time point is: persistent/refractory GD, antithyroid drugs over 5 years with positive TRAb. Extracted PBMC RNA gave rise to the TCR library. From an endocrinology department in Xi'an, China, came the patients. V dropped 1 base and J dropped 0 bases, with 9 bases sitting between them. The CDR3 loop spans 16 amino acids. Germline V lookup: CDR1 SGHTA, CDR2 FQGTGA. For TCR beta, libraries came from iRepertoire HTBI primers and Arm-PCR of CDR3 regions. Original processing methods: Sequenced samples collectively carried 55 to 80 TRBV and 14 TRBJ segments. MiXCR, applied by TCRdb to the multiplex PCR reads, yields one record per CDR3 protein. For this entry, the V and J calls and clone size follow TCRdb and not the study's own pipeline. The repertoire includes 500,000 to 700,000 distinct CDR3 sequences, 25% to 35% of them detected once, and about 40% sits in the top ten.

The input for sequencing was peripheral blood mononuclear cells (PBMCs), taken when the disease was refractory, from a patient treated with antithyroid drugs. The receptor was isolated from a female donor with Graves disease. The chain has TRBV7-3 and TRBJ2-2; D perhaps matches TRBD2 (5 bases). In DNA, the CDR3 is TGTGCCAGCAGCTTAAAAAGGACTTCGAACACCGGGGAGCTGTTTTTT. Protein sequence: CASSLKRTSNTGELFF.